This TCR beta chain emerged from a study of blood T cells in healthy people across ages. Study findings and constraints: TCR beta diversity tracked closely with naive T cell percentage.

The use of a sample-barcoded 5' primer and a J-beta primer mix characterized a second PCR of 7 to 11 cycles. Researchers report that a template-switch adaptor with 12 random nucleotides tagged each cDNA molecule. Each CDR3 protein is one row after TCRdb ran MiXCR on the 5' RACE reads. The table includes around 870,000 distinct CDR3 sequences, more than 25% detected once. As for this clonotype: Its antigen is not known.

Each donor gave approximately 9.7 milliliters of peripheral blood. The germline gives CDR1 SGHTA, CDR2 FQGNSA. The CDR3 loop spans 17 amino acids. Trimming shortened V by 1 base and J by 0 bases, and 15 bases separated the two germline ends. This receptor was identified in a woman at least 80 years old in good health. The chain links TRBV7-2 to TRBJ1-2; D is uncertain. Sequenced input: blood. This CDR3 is CASSLGSWAGANYGYTF. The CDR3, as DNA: TGTGCCAGCAGCTTAGGGTCTTGGGCGGGAGCTAACTATGGCTACACCTTC.